This TCR beta chain originates from a study of blood T cell repertoires in COVID-19. Background on the study: PBMCs, B-cell-depleted T cells, or T cells were the source of the cDNA or gDNA that made up the material.

Per the original data handling: Nucleated cell counts were estimated from reference gene primer amplification. Only in-frame clones appear in the TCRdb table, and some are missing; sequencing was by immunoSEQ multiplex PCR. The DNA was the basis for D and trimming; V, J and clone size are from that table. Found here are about 280,000 clones, 70% to 90% of them singletons; the top ten hold roughly 14%. This CDR3 is built from 17 residues. CDR1 SGHRS and CDR2 YFSETQ come from the germline V gene. Between the trimmed V and J ends, which lost 3 bases and 0 bases, there was a span of 15 bases. This sequence joins TRBV5-1 and TRBJ1-4; D may be TRBD1 (5 bases). Sequencing was carried out using peripheral blood. The clonotype comes from a woman in her sixties or seventies with COVID-19, enrolled during active disease. The chain's CDR3 is CASSSRGTEATNEKLFF. The CDR3 region has the DNA TGCGCCAGCAGCTCCCGGGGGACGGAGGCAACTAATGAAAAACTGTTTTTT.